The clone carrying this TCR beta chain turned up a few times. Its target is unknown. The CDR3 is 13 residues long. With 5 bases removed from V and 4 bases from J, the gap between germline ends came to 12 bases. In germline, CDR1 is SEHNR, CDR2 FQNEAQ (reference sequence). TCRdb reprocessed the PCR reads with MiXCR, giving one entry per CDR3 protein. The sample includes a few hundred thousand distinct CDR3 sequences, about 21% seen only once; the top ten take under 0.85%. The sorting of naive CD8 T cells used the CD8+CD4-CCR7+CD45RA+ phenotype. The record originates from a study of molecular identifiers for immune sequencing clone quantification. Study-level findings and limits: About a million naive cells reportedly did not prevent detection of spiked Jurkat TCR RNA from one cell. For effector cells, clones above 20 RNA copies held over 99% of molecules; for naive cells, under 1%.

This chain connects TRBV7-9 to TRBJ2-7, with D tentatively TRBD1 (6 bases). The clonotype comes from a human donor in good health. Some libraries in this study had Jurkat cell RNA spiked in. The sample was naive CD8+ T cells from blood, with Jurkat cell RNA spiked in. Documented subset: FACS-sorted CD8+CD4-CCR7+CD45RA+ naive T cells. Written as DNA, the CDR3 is TGTGCCAGCAGCAGGACAGTCCCTTACGAGCAGTACTTC. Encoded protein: CASSRTVPYEQYF. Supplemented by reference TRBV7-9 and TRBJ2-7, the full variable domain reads DTGVSQNPRHKITKRGQNVTFRCDPISEHNRLYWYRQTLGQGPEFLTYFQNEAQLEKSRLLSDRFSAERPKGSFSTLEIQRTEQGDSAMYLCASSRTVPYEQYFGPGTRLTVT.